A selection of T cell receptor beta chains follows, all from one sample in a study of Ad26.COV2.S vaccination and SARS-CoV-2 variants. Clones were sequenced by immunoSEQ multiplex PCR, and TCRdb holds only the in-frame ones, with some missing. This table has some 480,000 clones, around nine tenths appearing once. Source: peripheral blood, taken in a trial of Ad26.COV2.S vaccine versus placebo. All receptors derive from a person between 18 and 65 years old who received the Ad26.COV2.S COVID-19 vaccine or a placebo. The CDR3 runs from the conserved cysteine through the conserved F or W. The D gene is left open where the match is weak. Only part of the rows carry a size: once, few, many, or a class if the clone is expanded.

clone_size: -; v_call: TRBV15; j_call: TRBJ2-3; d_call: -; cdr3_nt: TGTGCCACCAGCAGAGTGTACCCAGCCACAGATACGCAGTATTTT; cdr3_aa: CATSRVYPATDTQYF
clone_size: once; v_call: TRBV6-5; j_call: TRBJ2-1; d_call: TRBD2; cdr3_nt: TGTGCCAGCAGCGGGACTAGCGGGAGGAATGAGCAGTTCTTC; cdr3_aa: CASSGTSGRNEQFF
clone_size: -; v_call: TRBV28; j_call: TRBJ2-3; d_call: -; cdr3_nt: TGTGCCGGTGGCTTATCCCGCACAGATACGCAGTATTTT; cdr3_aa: CAGGLSRTDTQYF
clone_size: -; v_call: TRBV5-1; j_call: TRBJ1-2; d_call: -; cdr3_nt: TGCGCCAGCAGCCTGGACCACCCCTCCTATGGCTACACCTTC; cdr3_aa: CASSLDHPSYGYTF
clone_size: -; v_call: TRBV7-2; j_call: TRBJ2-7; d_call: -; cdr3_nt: TGTGCCAGCAGCCCCCAGACCGGGCCATACGAGCAGTACTTC; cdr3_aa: CASSPQTGPYEQYF
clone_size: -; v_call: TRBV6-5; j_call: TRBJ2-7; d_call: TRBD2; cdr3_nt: TGTGCCAGCAGTCCGGAGCGGGAGGACCACTACGAGCAGTACTTC; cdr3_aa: CASSPEREDHYEQYF
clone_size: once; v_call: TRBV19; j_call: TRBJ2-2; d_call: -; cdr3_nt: TGTGCCAGTAGTATGACAGTTGTCGGGGAGCTGTTTTTT; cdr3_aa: CASSMTVVGELFF
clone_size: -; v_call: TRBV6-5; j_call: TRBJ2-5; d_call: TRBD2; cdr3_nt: TGTGCCAGCGGTACTAGCGGGGAGACCCAGTACTTC; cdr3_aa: CASGTSGETQYF
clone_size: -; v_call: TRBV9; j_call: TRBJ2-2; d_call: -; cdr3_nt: TGTGCCAGCAGCGTCACAGGGAACACCGGGGAGCTGTTTTTT; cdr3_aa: CASSVTGNTGELFF
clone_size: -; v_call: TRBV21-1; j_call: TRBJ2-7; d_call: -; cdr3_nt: TGTGCCAGCAGCAAATGGGGTATCAGACAGGGGACTAGCGGGAGGGCCCTCGGCTCCTACGAGCAGTACTTC; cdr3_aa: CASSKWGIRQGTSGRALGSYEQYF
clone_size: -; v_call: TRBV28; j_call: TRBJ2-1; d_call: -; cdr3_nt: TGTGCCAGCAGTTTACCCTTGGTGGGCAATGAGCAGTTCTTC; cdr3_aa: CASSLPLVGNEQFF
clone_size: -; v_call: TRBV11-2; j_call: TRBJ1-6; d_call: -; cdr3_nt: TGTGCCAGCAGTCATAGTTGGGACGGAAGCTCCTATAATTCACCCCTCCACTTT; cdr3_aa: CASSHSWDGSSYNSPLHF
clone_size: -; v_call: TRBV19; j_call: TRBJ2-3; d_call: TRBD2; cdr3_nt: TGTGCCAGCGGGACTAGCGGCACAGATACGCAGTATTTT; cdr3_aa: CASGTSGTDTQYF
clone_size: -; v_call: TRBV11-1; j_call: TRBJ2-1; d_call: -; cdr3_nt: TGTGCCAGCAGCCCTCCGGGCCGCTCCTACAATGAGCAGTTCTTC; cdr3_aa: CASSPPGRSYNEQFF
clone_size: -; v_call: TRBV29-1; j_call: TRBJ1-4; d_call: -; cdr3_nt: TGCAGCGTTAAGCGGGACTCAAATGAAAAACTGTTTTTT; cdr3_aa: CSVKRDSNEKLFF
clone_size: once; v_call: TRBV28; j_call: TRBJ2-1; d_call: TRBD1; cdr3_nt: TGTGCCAGCAGTTTTGACAGGGCCAATGAGCAGTTCTTC; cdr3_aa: CASSFDRANEQFF
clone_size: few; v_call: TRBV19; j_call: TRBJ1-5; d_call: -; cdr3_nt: TGTGCCAGTAGTATAGATGAAAATCAGCCCCAGCATTTT; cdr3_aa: CASSIDENQPQHF
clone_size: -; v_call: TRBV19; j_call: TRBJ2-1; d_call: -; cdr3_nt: TGTGCCAGTAGTATTACCTCGTGGGCTGAGCAGTTCTTC; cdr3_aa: CASSITSWAEQFF
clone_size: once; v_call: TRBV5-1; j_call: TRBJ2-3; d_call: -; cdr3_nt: TGCGCCAGCGGTGGGGGGATCGGCACAGATACGCAGTATTTT; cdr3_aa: CASGGGIGTDTQYF
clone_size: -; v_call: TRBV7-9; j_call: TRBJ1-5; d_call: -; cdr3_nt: TGTGCCAGCAGCTGGGAGGCGGGTCCCCAGCATTTT; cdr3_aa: CASSWEAGPQHF
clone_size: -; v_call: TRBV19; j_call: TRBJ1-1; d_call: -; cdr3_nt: TGTGCCAGTAGTATCGGCGGGAGTTATACTGAAGCTTTCTTT; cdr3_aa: CASSIGGSYTEAFF
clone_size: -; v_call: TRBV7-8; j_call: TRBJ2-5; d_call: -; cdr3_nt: TGTGCCAGCAGCCGCGACCCGGGCGGGGAGACCCAGTACTTC; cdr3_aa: CASSRDPGGETQYF
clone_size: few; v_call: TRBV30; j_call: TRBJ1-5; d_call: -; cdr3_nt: TGTGCCTTCCGGGACAATAGCAATCAGCCCCAGCATTTT; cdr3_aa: CAFRDNSNQPQHF
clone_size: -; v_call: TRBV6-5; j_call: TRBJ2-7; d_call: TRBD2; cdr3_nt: TGTGCCAGCAGTTTTAGCGGGAGCAGCAACGAGCAGTACTTC; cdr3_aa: CASSFSGSSNEQYF
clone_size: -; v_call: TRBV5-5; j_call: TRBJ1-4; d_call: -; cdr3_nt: TGTGCCAGCAGCTTGTTGAATGAAAAACTGTTTTTT; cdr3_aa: CASSLLNEKLFF
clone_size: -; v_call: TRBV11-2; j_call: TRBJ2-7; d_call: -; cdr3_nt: TGTGCCAGCAGCTTAGACCCGACTCCCGGGGTGCAGTACTTC; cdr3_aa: CASSLDPTPGVQYF
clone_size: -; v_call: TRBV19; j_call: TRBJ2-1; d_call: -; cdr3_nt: TGTGCCAGTAGTATGCAGGGGGGGTCCTACAATGAGCAGTTCTTC; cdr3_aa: CASSMQGGSYNEQFF